This T cell receptor (beta chain) emerged from a study of T cells in Graves' hyperthyroidism and ophthalmopathy. The study, taken as a whole, reports: The model predicted ophthalmopathy a median around 6.5 months before onset. Blood also showed most of the thyroid clonotypes that were expanded above 0.001.

On this clonotype: Its antigen remains unidentified.

Researchers took RNA transcripts and amplified the TCR beta CDR3 regions from them. HTBI primers were employed in a first-round RT-PCR of the TCR CDR3. A single record per CDR3 protein comes from TCRdb applying MiXCR to the multiplex PCR reads. The sample shows 450,000 to 550,000 distinct CDR3 sequences, approximately 25% of them seen only once. Germline CDR1 is SGHRS and CDR2 is YFSETQ. This CDR3 comprises 15 residues. The V and J ends lost 5 bases and 3 bases, in that order; junction bases with no gene match: 5. The sample consisted of blood. The chain carries TRBV5-1 and TRBJ2-1; 10 bases are a match to TRBD1. The sequence derives from a woman aged 25 to 39 with Graves' ophthalmopathy. This CDR3 reads CASSTGTGDYNEQFF. The CDR3 DNA is TGCGCCAGCAGTACCGGGACAGGGGACTACAATGAGCAGTTCTTC.